This TCR beta chain emerged from a study of blood T cell repertoires in COVID-19. Study summary: Both acute and convalescent COVID-19 samples were obtained from the United States, Italy and Spain.

To note about this clone: At one end the junction does not follow the germline gene, possibly because of a read error.

Repertoires were generated with immunoSEQ multiplex PCR, while TCRdb's copy carries only in-frame clones and drops some. The sample includes a few hundred thousand clones, less than 90% of them seen just once. Germline V gene data show CDR1 as SSHAT and CDR2 as FNYEAQ (reference sequence). The CDR3 runs 13 residues. The chain links TRBV7-7 to TRBJ1-4; D unclear. Input material: PBMCs or T cells enriched from blood (not recorded which). The origin of this receptor is a woman in her twenties or thirties who had recovered from COVID-19. The CDR3 DNA reads as TGTGCTAGCAGCTTGAACAGCAGGGAAAAACTGTTTTTT. This sequence encodes CASSLNSREKLFF.